The clone carrying this T cell receptor beta chain was seen a single time. The antigen remains undetermined. These data are taken from a study of T cell responses to AZD1222 COVID-19 vaccine. Regarding the study as a whole: Seropositivity was recorded at baseline in only 6 or 7 AZD1222 recipients. Nearly half of spike-specific TCRs reportedly target variant regions that are unmutated in the B.1.351 and B.1.1.7 variants. Clonal diversity was possibly underestimated, and white British individuals and females predominated among donors. Two AZD1222 administrations were followed by greater Spike-specific TCR breadth and depth.

CDR3 length: 13 residues. V was shortened by 1 base and J by 1 base, with 4 bases between the two germline ends. TCRdb's table, derived via immunoSEQ multiplex PCR, lists solely in-frame clones and lacks some. The profile shows 150,000 to 200,000 clones, over 85% of them singletons. This chain links TRBV12-3 or TRBV12-4 with TRBJ1-2; D gene uncertain. The sequence was collected from an adult in good health. Sequenced here: peripheral blood, sampled on day 0 of AZD1222 vaccination. The CDR3 DNA sequence: TGTGCCAGCAGTTTAGACAGTAACTATGGCTACACCTTC. Residues: CASSLDSNYGYTF.